This is a list of T cell receptor beta chains from one sample in a study of human T cells and chemical hapten exposure. TCRdb re-called the RACE reads with MiXCR, one entry per CDR3 protein. The sample has tens of thousands of distinct CDR3 sequences, over 7% seen once. Sequencing was carried out using whole blood. The origin of the receptors is a human donor in good health. Some clones in this sample may be carry-over from other donors' samples. Each CDR3 is given with its conserved first and last residue. The D gene is left open where the match is weak. Some rows have no size entry. The others give once, few or many, or a class for an expanded clone.

clone_size,d_call,cdr3_length,v_call,j_call,cdr3_nt,cdr3_aa
.,TRBD2,15,TRBV28,TRBJ2-5,TGTGCCAGCAGTTTATCCCAAAGCGGGGGTGAGACCCAGTACTTC,CASSLSQSGGETQYF
many,.,13,TRBV30,TRBJ1-4,TGTGCCTTACAACAGGACCCTAATGAAAAACTGTTTTTT,CALQQDPNEKLFF
.,.,14,TRBV4-1,TRBJ1-1,TGCGCCAGCAGCCAAGATCAGGGTCCGATGGGGGCTTTCTTT,CASSQDQGPMGAFF
many,.,13,TRBV29-1,TRBJ2-7,TGCAGCGTTGATGGTGGGAGCTCCTACGAGCAGTACTTC,CSVDGGSSYEQYF
.,.,15,TRBV5-6,TRBJ1-1,TGTGCCAGCAGCTTGCCCTACAGGGCCTCTACTGAAGCTTTCTTT,CASSLPYRASTEAFF
few,.,14,TRBV6-1,TRBJ1-1,TGTGCCAGCAAAACGGGAATAGGGAACACTGAAGCTTTCTTT,CASKTGIGNTEAFF
many,.,14,TRBV7-9,TRBJ1-1,TGTGCCAGCAGCTTACCGCTAGGGAACACTGAAGCTTTCTTT,CASSLPLGNTEAFF
many,.,14,TRBV19,TRBJ1-2,TGTGCCAGTAGTATCTCGGGGGCTAACTATGGCTACACCTTC,CASSISGANYGYTF
.,.,13,TRBV25-1,TRBJ2-1,TGTGCCAGCAAGGGTTTCCCCTACAATGAGCAGTTCTTC,CASKGFPYNEQFF
few,.,12,TRBV5-6,TRBJ1-2,TGTGCCAGCAGCTTGGGGAAAATTGGCTACACCTTC,CASSLGKIGYTF
many,.,12,TRBV7-2,TRBJ2-7,TGTGCCAGCAGCTTAGTTTACGGGGGGCAGTACTTC,CASSLVYGGQYF
few,.,14,TRBV7-9,TRBJ2-1,TGTGCCAGCAGCCTAGGCGGGTCCGCGGAGGAGCAGTTCTTC,CASSLGGSAEEQFF
.,TRBD1,17,TRBV4-1,TRBJ2-3,TGCGCCAGCAGCCAAGAAACCGGGACAGGGTGCCAAGATACGCAGTATTTT,CASSQETGTGCQDTQYF
many,TRBD1,13,TRBV2,TRBJ1-1,TGTGCCAGCGGGGGACAGTTGAACACTGAAGCTTTCTTT,CASGGQLNTEAFF
many,.,17,TRBV4-3,TRBJ1-6,TGCGCCAGCAGCCAAGCGGGCCAGGGAAGGGTCGATTCACCCCTCCACTTT,CASSQAGQGRVDSPLHF
many,TRBD2,16,TRBV7-2,TRBJ2-3,TGTGCCAGCAGCTTAGTAGGGACTAGCGGGCGAGATACGCAGTATTTT,CASSLVGTSGRDTQYF
.,TRBD1,15,TRBV27,TRBJ1-5,TGTGCCAGCAGCCGGGGGACAGGGGTAAACCAGCCCCAGCATTTT,CASSRGTGVNQPQHF
.,.,16,TRBV5-1,TRBJ1-3,TGCGCCAGCAGCCCCGGGTACCCGCCATCTGGAAACACCATATATTTT,CASSPGYPPSGNTIYF
.,.,14,TRBV12-3/TRBV12-4,TRBJ1-1,TGTGCCAGCAGTTTAGAGATAAGTAGCACTGAAGCTTTCTTT,CASSLEISSTEAFF
.,.,15,TRBV27,TRBJ1-2,TGTGCCAGCAGTTTTGGAACAGGGTCTAACTATGGCTACACCTTC,CASSFGTGSNYGYTF
few,.,17,TRBV6-1,TRBJ2-6,TGTGCCAGCAGTGAAGAGGAGGGGGCGCCTGGGGCCAACGTCCTGACTTTC,CASSEEEGAPGANVLTF
many,.,13,TRBV7-2,TRBJ2-7,TGTGCCAGCAGCATGGCGGGCGGGTCCGAGCAGTACTTC,CASSMAGGSEQYF
many,.,17,TRBV20-1,TRBJ2-1,TGCAGTGCCCCGACCGAGAGACAACTAGCAGCCTACAATGAGCAGTTCTTC,CSAPTERQLAAYNEQFF
many,TRBD1,13,TRBV20-1,TRBJ2-7,TGCAGTGCTAGACGACAGGGGGCCTACGAGCAGTACTTC,CSARRQGAYEQYF
few,TRBD2,14,TRBV5-6,TRBJ2-1,TGTGCCACTGGGGCGGGGGGGCCCAAGAATGAGCAGTTCTTC,CATGAGGPKNEQFF
.,TRBD2,17,TRBV30,TRBJ2-1,TGTGCCTGGAGTGTACTGGTAGCTAGCGGGGGGTACAATGAGCAGTTCTTC,CAWSVLVASGGYNEQFF
.,.,13,TRBV20-1,TRBJ2-3,TGCAGTGCTAGATTGGGGGCTTCGGATACGCAGTATTTT,CSARLGASDTQYF
.,TRBD2,14,TRBV6-1,TRBJ2-7,TGTGCCAGCAGTGACCAGCGGGGATCGGGCGAGCAGTACTTC,CASSDQRGSGEQYF
many,.,15,TRBV2,TRBJ1-6,TGTGCCAGCAGTTCCCGCCCTGGTTCGAATTCACCCCTCCACTTT,CASSSRPGSNSPLHF
many,TRBD1,14,TRBV2,TRBJ1-5,TGTGCCAGCAGTGAAACAACAGGGGGACAGCCCCAGCATTTT,CASSETTGGQPQHF
.,TRBD2,15,TRBV20-1,TRBJ2-5,TGCAGTGCTAGGGTGACTAGCGGGAGTTTAGAGACCCAGTACTTC,CSARVTSGSLETQYF
few,TRBD2,14,TRBV29-1,TRBJ2-3,TGCAGCGTTCAGCGGGGGGAAAGCACAGATACGCAGTATTTT,CSVQRGESTDTQYF